These 22 T cell receptor beta chains came from one sample sequenced in a study of T cell responses to AZD1222 COVID-19 vaccine. Here immunoSEQ multiplex PCR was the method, and the copy in TCRdb shows in-frame clones only, minus some. This table holds 85,000 to 90,000 clones, 91% found once. The input for sequencing was peripheral blood, taken on day 0 of MenACWY control vaccination. These receptor sequences come from an adult in good health.

This chain joins TRBV24-1 and TRBJ1-2; D might be TRBD1 (6 bases). V was shortened by 0 bases and J by 2 bases, with 15 bases between the two germline ends. The CDR3 spans 17 residues. Looked up from germline, CDR1 is KGHDR and CDR2 is SFDVKD. CDR3: CATSDLWPGASNYGYTF. For the CDR3, the DNA is TGTGCCACCAGTGATTTGTGGCCAGGGGCCTCCAACTATGGCTACACCTTC.

V and J are TRBV5-4 and TRBJ2-3; TRBD2 aligns across 9 bases. The ends lost 3 bases at V and 4 bases at J; junction bases unmatched: 9. The length of the CDR3 is 16 residues. Per the germline V gene, CDR1 is SGHNT and CDR2 is YYREEE (reference sequence). CDR3 region: CASSSSGLAIADTQYF. For the CDR3, the DNA is TGTGCCAGCAGCTCAAGTGGACTAGCGATCGCAGATACGCAGTATTTT.

The chain uses TRBV5-6 and TRBJ1-2; D call uncertain. Germline values: CDR1 SGHDT, CDR2 YYEEEE. The V end lost 6 bases, the J end lost 6 bases, and 12 bases lay between the germline ends. The length of the CDR3 is 12 residues. The CDR3 DNA reads as TGTGCCAGCAACGAGGGTTCGCATGGCTACACCTTC. Translated, it gives CASNEGSHGYTF.

This clone was found once. The rearrangement links TRBV11-3 to TRBJ2-5; D might be TRBD1 or TRBD2, each matching 5 bases. This CDR3 has 13 residues. Deletions cut 2 bases from V and 7 bases from J, with 11 bases between. Germline assignment: CDR1 SGHNT and CDR2 YENEEA. The CDR3 DNA follows: TGTGCCAGCAGCTTAACGGTTGGGGGGACCCAGTACTTC. Translating gives CASSLTVGGTQYF.

The gene calls are TRBV6-2 or TRBV6-3 and TRBJ1-2; D possibly corresponds to TRBD1 (6 bases). Trimming removed 5 bases at V and 5 bases at J, with 9 bases between. The CDR3 totals 12 residues. Looked up from germline, CDR1 is MNHEY and CDR2 is SVGEGT. This CDR3 is CASSPTGYGYTF. DNA for the CDR3: TGTGCCAGCAGTCCAACAGGGTATGGCTACACCTTC.

The chain links TRBV3-1 (or the pseudogene TRBV3-2) to TRBJ2-1, with D unresolved. The germline gives CDR1 LGHDT, CDR2 YNNKEL (reference sequence). Deletions cut 1 base from V and 6 bases from J, with 10 bases between. The CDR3 runs 14 residues. CDR3 in amino acids: CASSQAASGNEQFF. In nucleotides, the CDR3 is TGTGCCAGCAGCCAAGCAGCGTCCGGCAATGAGCAGTTCTTC.

The genes are TRBV19 and TRBJ1-2; the D gene is possibly TRBD1 (6 bases). This CDR3 has 14 residues. V gave up 5 bases and J gave up 6 bases, with 16 bases separating them. The germline gives CDR1 LNHDA, CDR2 SQIVND (reference sequence). The CDR3 DNA is TGTGCCAGTAGTGCACAGGGTTGGGAGGATGGCTACACCTTC. This codes for CASSAQGWEDGYTF.

The chain has TRBV6-5 and TRBJ1-5; perhaps TRBD1 as D (5 bases). Trimming removed 6 bases from V and 9 bases from J, with 15 bases in between. CDR3 size: 13 residues. CDR1 MNHEY and CDR2 SVGAGI come from the germline V gene. Here the CDR3 DNA reads TGTGCCAGCAGAGGGGATGCCCTTGCGCCCCAGCATTTT. This sequence encodes CASRGDALAPQHF.

The V and J genes are TRBV28 and TRBJ2-5; no firm D call. The length of the CDR3 is 14 residues. V gave up 8 bases and J gave up 1 base, with 14 bases separating them. Germline values: CDR1 MDHEN, CDR2 SYDVKM. CDR3 loop: CASVKASPQETQYF. The CDR3 region has the DNA TGTGCCAGCGTAAAGGCCTCCCCCCAAGAGACCCAGTACTTC.

The chain has TRBV6-2 or TRBV6-3 and TRBJ1-2, with D perhaps TRBD1 (5 bases). Germline V CDR1 and CDR2: MNHEY, SVGEGT. CDR3 length equals 13 residues. Trimming cost V 6 bases and J 4 bases, with 12 bases left between them. CDR3 amino acids: CASSPTASYGYTF. The CDR3 nucleotides read TGTGCCAGCAGCCCGACAGCGAGCTATGGCTACACCTTC.

The V and J genes are TRBV6-6 and TRBJ1-4; D might be TRBD1 (6 bases). V lost 5 bases to trimming and J lost 5 bases, with 15 bases between them. Germline CDR1 MNHNY, CDR2 SVGAGI (reference sequence). The CDR3 extends over 15 amino acids. The CDR3 DNA is TGTGCCAGCAGTACAACAGGGCTGGGGAATGAAAAACTGTTTTTT. Translated: CASSTTGLGNEKLFF.

This clone has a single count. V usage is TRBV18 and J usage is TRBJ1-2, with a tentative D call TRBD1 (5 bases). Germline V CDR1 and CDR2: KGHSH, LQKENI. Trimming cost V 3 bases and J 5 bases, with 25 bases left between them. The CDR3 is 18 residues long. The CDR3 nucleotides are TGTGCCAGCTCACCTTATCAGACAGACACTTTACCCGAGTATGGCTACACCTTC. The encoded protein is CASSPYQTDTLPEYGYTF.

The V call is TRBV6-5, the J call TRBJ1-2; 7 bases are shared with TRBD1. V shed 5 bases, J shed 5 bases, and the junction held 11 bases outside the gene matches. This CDR3 contains 15 residues. Germline V CDR1 and CDR2: MNHEY, SVGAGI. The CDR3 DNA follows: TGTGCCAGCAGTAGCAGGGGACAGAACTTTTATGGCTACACCTTC. Its translation is CASSSRGQNFYGYTF.

This chain connects TRBV7-9 to TRBJ2-7; TRBD1 is a possible D gene (6 bases). Germline V gene lookup returns CDR1 SEHNR and CDR2 FQNEAQ (reference sequence). Trimming cost V 1 base and J 5 bases, with 12 bases left between them. There are 14 residues in the CDR3. CDR3 residues: CASSLGTAGHEQYF. CDR3 nucleotides: TGTGCCAGCAGCTTAGGGACAGCAGGCCACGAGCAGTACTTC.

The chain recombines TRBV4-2 with TRBJ1-1; 10 bases are a match to TRBD1. CDR1 and CDR2 from the germline V gene are LGHNA and YNFKEQ. Trimming cost V 5 bases and J 5 bases; bases outside gene matches: 17. This CDR3 has 18 residues. The CDR3: CASSVYVAGTGVGTEAFF. CDR3 coding DNA: TGTGCCAGCAGCGTATACGTCGCCGGGACAGGGGTAGGGACTGAAGCTTTCTTT.

J is TRBJ1-3 and V is TRBV4-3; no firm D call. Germline V CDR1 and CDR2: LGHNA, YSLEER. The CDR3 sequence is 15 residues long. V was pared by 1 base and J by 3 bases, with 10 bases between. The CDR3 loop is CASSQATGNGNTIYF. The CDR3 DNA reads TGCGCCAGCAGCCAAGCGACGGGAAATGGAAACACCATATATTTT.

The rearrangement joins TRBV11-3 to TRBJ2-7; TRBD1 aligns across 9 bases. CDR3 length: 14 residues. CDR1 is SGHNT, CDR2 YENEEA, per germline. The ends lost 3 bases at V and 1 base at J; junction bases unmatched: 1. In nucleotides, the CDR3 is TGTGCCAGCAGCTTGACAGGGGGATCCTACGAGCAGTACTTC. Protein: CASSLTGGSYEQYF.

The chain has TRBV18 and TRBJ1-1, with 7 bases lining up with TRBD1. With V trimmed by 6 bases and J by 5 bases, 12 bases remained unmatched. The length of the CDR3 is 15 residues. CDR1 KGHSH and CDR2 LQKENI come from the germline V gene. The CDR3 loop reads CASSTSSDRVTEAFF. Here the CDR3 DNA reads TGTGCCAGCTCTACTTCTTCTGACAGGGTTACTGAAGCTTTCTTT.

V usage is TRBV5-1 and J usage is TRBJ2-1; 8 bases match TRBD1. With V trimmed by 4 bases and J by 6 bases, 9 bases remained unmatched. Germline V gene lookup returns CDR1 SGHRS and CDR2 YFSETQ. CDR3 length: 15 amino acids. The CDR3 coding sequence is TGCGCCAGCAGCCTGCCCCAGGGGGCGGGCAATGAGCAGTTCTTC. Translation gives CASSLPQGAGNEQFF.

This sequence joins TRBV25-1 and TRBJ2-7, with 11 bases lining up with TRBD1. After removal of 3 bases from V and 3 bases from J, the junction contained 10 bases not matched to a gene. The CDR3 is 17 amino acids. Germline values: CDR1 MGHDK, CDR2 SYGVNS. For the CDR3, the DNA is TGTGCCAGCAGTGATGGGACAGGGGGACCCACTTTCTACGAGCAGTACTTC. Translation: CASSDGTGGPTFYEQYF.

The chain carries TRBV5-1 and TRBJ1-1; 11 bases match TRBD1. Losses at the gene ends were 0 bases for V and 4 bases for J; bases not matched to a gene: 8. Per the germline V gene, CDR1 is SGHRS and CDR2 is YFSETQ. This CDR3 comprises 17 residues. The CDR3 loop is CASSLVGQGAGGTEAFF. DNA of the CDR3: TGCGCCAGCAGCTTGGTCGGACAGGGGGCGGGTGGCACTGAAGCTTTCTTT. Full variable domain (rest looked up from reference TRBV5-1 and TRBJ1-1): KAGVTQTPRYLIKTRGQQVTLSCSPISGHRSVSWYQQTPGQGLQFLFEYFSETQRNKGNFPGRFSGRQFSNSRSEMNVSTLELGDSALYLCASSLVGQGAGGTEAFFGQGTRLTVV.

The genes are TRBV7-2 and TRBJ2-5; TRBD2 is a possible D gene (6 bases). Germline lookup yields CDR1 SGHTA and CDR2 FQGNSA. CDR3 size: 18 residues. Trimming left V 1 base short and J 5 bases short, with 23 bases between. The CDR3 DNA reads as TGTGCCAGCAGCTTAGGCCCTCCGGGACTCCAAGCCCTGGAGACCCAGTACTTC. Translation gives CASSLGPPGLQALETQYF.